Listed below are T cell receptor beta chains from one sample, sequenced in a study of cytomegalovirus exposure and HLA in healthy donors. Sequenced by immunoSEQ multiplex PCR; TCRdb stores in-frame clones only, minus some. The sample has about 180,000 clones; roughly 80% are singletons. Material: PBMCs. The source of these receptors is a man aged 35 to 55 in good health and CMV-seronegative. Each CDR3 is given without its conserved first and last residue.

v_gene: TRBV4-3
CDR3aa: ASSQEFHQNNEQF

v_gene: TRBV19
CDR3aa: ASSPGTGAFTDTQY

v_gene: TRBV27
CDR3aa: ASSLDRGGNNEQF

v_gene: TRBV2
CDR3aa: ASSGGGTGVGTQY

v_gene: TRBV28
CDR3aa: ASRTGISYEQY

v_gene: TRBV6-1
CDR3aa: ASSRQESTSDTQY

v_gene: TRBV28
CDR3aa: ASSTGTSGVYEQY

v_gene: TRBV6-6
CDR3aa: ASSYPGVSTYEQY

v_gene: TRBV7-6
CDR3aa: ASSSLAKGGGRTGNEQF

v_gene: TRBV28
CDR3aa: ASKPRSPVNTEAF

v_gene: TRBV6-6
CDR3aa: ASSRRERAGNTIY

v_gene: TRBV5-1
CDR3aa: ASSLARNRVYSNEQF

v_gene: TRBV28
CDR3aa: ASSPLEVTEAF

v_gene: TRBV9
CDR3aa: ASSGSGGIWETQY

v_gene: TRBV7-2
CDR3aa: ASSLWRTTNEQF

v_gene: TRBV29-1
CDR3aa: SVTGGAGYGYT

v_gene: TRBV4-1
CDR3aa: ASSQDIGQGNTEAF

v_gene: TRBV7-6
CDR3aa: ASSLLGSGYGYT

v_gene: TRBV4-3
CDR3aa: ASSQVRAGELF

v_gene: TRBV28
CDR3aa: ASSIHSGSSYNEQF

v_gene: TRBV28
CDR3aa: ASSFLRYTQY

v_gene: TRBV5-1
CDR3aa: ASRYIQGSFTEAF

v_gene: TRBV27
CDR3aa: ASSSYQETQY

v_gene: TRBV7-3
CDR3aa: ASSLGGGTLSYEQY

v_gene: TRBV5-4
CDR3aa: ASSSAAVGETQY

v_gene: TRBV7-2
CDR3aa: ASSFRQVRLSNYGYT